This TCR beta chain appears in the sequencing data of a study of shared clonotypes between healthy human individuals. The CDR3 is 15 amino acids. The V end lost 0 bases, the J end lost 4 bases, and 10 bases lay between the germline ends. Looked up from germline, CDR1 is LNHDA and CDR2 is SQIVND (reference sequence). Data came from immunoSEQ multiplex PCR; TCRdb stores just in-frame clones and leaves some out. Of about 1.1 million clones listed, around 78% are singletons. The sequenced material came from memory CD4+ T cells from PBMCs. This sample's subset: CD45RA-negative fraction. The chain combines TRBV19 with TRBJ1-3; TRBD1 is a possible D gene (5 bases). The sequence derives from a man aged 18 to 29 in good health. Some clones in this sample may be carry-over from other donors' samples. The CDR3 is CASSIEDRGGNTIYF. CDR3 nucleotides: TGTGCCAGTAGTATAGAAGACCGGGGCGGAAACACCATATATTTT.